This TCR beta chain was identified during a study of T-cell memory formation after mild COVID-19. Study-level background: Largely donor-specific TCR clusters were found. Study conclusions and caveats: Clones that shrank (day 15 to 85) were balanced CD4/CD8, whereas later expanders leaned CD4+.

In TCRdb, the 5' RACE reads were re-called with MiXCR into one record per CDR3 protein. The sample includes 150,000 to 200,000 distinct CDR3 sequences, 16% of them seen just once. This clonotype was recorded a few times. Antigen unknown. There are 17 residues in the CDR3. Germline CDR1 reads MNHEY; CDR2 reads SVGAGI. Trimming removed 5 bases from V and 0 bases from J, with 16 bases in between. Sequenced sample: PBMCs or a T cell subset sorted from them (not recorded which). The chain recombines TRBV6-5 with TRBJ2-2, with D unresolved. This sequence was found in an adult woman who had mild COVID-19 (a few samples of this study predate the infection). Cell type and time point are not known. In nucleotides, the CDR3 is TGTGCCAGCAGTGCCCGGCTCCTTGGAACGAACACCGGGGAGCTGTTTTTT. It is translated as CASSARLLGTNTGELFF.